In its sample, the clone carrying this TCR beta chain was seen a few times. Its specificity is unknown. The CDR3 has 14 residues. The V gene's germline CDR1 is SGHVS and CDR2 FNYEAQ. Trimming cost V 8 bases and J 3 bases; bases outside gene matches: 8. This entry belongs to a study of T cell repertoires in cytomegalovirus infection. Turning to the study itself: CMV infection together with matching HLA type was indicated by public TCR beta signatures.

TCRdb analysed the reads with MiXCR anew, one entry per CDR3 protein. The sample holds some 920,000 distinct CDR3 sequences, less than 35% seen once. The origin of this receptor is a human donor in good health (CMV status not recorded). Some clones in this sample may be carry-over from other donors' samples. The rearrangement links TRBV7-6 to TRBJ2-3; the match to TRBD1 covers 7 bases. The material was cultured CD8+ T cells from PBMCs, obtained from culture after CMV antigen stimulation. The CDR3 region is CASGWTGETDTQYF. The CDR3 bases are TGTGCCAGCGGATGGACAGGCGAAACAGATACGCAGTATTTT. Complete variable domain (other parts from reference TRBV7-6 and TRBJ2-3): GAGVSQSPRYKVTKRGQDVALRCDPISGHVSLYWYRQALGQGPEFLTYFNYEAQQDKSGLPNDRFSAERPEGSISTLTIQRTEQRDSAMYRCASGWTGETDTQYFGPGTRLTVL.